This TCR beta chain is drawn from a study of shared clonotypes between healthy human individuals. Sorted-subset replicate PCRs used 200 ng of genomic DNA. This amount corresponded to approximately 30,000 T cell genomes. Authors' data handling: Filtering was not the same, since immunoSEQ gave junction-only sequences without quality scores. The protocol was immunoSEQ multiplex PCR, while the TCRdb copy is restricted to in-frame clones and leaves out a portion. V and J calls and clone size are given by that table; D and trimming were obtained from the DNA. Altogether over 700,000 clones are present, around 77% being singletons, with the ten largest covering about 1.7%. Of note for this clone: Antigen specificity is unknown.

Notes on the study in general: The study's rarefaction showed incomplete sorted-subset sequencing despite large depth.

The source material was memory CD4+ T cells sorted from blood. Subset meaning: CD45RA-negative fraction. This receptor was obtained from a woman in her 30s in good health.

The CDR3 DNA is TGTGCCAGCAGTGTGGGACAGGGGGGCACCGGGGAGCTGTTTTTT. Translating it yields CASSVGQGGTGELFF. The rearrangement joins TRBV2 to TRBJ2-2, with 11 positions matching TRBD1. The germline V gene encodes CDR1 SNHLY and CDR2 FYNNEI. CDR3 length: 15 amino acids. The trim removed 4 bases at V and 4 bases at J, leaving 2 bases unmatched.